This T cell receptor (beta chain) was identified in a study of STAT3 mutations in large granular lymphocyte leukemia. In the study overall: Over half of T-LGLL patients had one or more immunosuppressive regimens.

Concerning this clone itself: Its antigen is as yet unknown.

The germline V and J ends were trimmed by 3 bases and 0 bases, with 17 bases remaining between them. In germline, CDR1 is SGHNT, CDR2 YYREEE (reference sequence). The CDR3 spans 17 residues. Each sample's TCRbeta library yielded on average around 41,000 productive templates. Sequencing was performed with immunoSEQ multiplex PCR; in TCRdb, only in-frame clones are kept and a portion is missing. The table records about 13,000 clones, about 88% of them present only once. Findings and caveats of the study: Every T-LGLL patient had at least one immunodominant TCRbeta clonotype. In about 35% of the 18 patients, new TCR clonotypes emerged after therapy.

The sample was PBMCs. This clonotype was obtained from a human donor with T large granular lymphocyte leukemia. Some clones in this sample may be carry-over from other donors' samples. The rearrangement joins TRBV5-4 to TRBJ2-3, with TRBD1 as a possible D gene (6 bases). The CDR3 coding sequence is TGTGCCAGCAGCTCGAGGGCGACAGGAGCTAGCACAGATACGCAGTATTTT. The encoded protein is CASSSRATGASTDTQYF.